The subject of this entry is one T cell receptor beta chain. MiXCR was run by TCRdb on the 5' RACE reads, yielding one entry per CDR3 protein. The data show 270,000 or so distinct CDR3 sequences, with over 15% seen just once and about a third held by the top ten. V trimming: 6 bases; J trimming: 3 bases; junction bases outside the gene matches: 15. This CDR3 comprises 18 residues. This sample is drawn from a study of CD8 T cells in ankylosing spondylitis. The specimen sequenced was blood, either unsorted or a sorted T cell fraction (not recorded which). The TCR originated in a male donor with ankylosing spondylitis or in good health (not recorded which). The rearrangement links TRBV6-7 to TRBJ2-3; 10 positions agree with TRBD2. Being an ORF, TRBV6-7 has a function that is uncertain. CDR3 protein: CASRSTSGDPERTDTQYF. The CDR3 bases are TGTGCCAGCAGATCTACTAGCGGGGACCCTGAGCGTACAGATACGCAGTATTTT.